This TCR beta chain was obtained from a study of blood T cells in healthy people across ages. Study-wide results and limits: Getting older went along with TCR beta diversity per million T cells dropping roughly linearly.

Germline loops: CDR1 SGHTA, CDR2 FQGNSA. The CDR3 runs 17 residues. Losses at the gene ends were 5 bases for V and 2 bases for J; bases not matched to a gene: 9. As for this clonotype: Its antigen is unknown.

Primed by a sample-barcoded 5' primer and a J-beta primer mix, a second PCR proceeded for 7 to 11 cycles. MiXCR, run by TCRdb on the 5' RACE reads, gives a single entry per CDR3 protein. The sample has about 1,600,000 distinct CDR3 sequences, 40% to 50% seen once; the top ten hold roughly 7.9%. The origin of this receptor is a woman aged 18-30 years in good health. This chain connects TRBV7-2 to TRBJ1-5; 10 nucleotides align to TRBD1. The sequencing input was blood. In DNA form, the CDR3 reads TGTGCCAGCAGCACCGGGACAGGGGCACAGGGCAATCAGCCCCAGCATTTT. Translated: CASSTGTGAQGNQPQHF.